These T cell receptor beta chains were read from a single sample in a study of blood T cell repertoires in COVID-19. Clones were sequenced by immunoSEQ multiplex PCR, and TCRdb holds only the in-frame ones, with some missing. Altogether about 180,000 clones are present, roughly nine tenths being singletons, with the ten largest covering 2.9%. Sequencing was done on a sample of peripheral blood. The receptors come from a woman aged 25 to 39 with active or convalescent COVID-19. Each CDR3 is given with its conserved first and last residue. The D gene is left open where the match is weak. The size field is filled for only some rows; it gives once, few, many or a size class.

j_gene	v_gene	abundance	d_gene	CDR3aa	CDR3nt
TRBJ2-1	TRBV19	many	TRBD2	CASSMMRAGGPAYNEQFF	TGTGCCAGTAGTATGATGAGGGCGGGGGGGCCCGCCTACAATGAGCAGTTCTTC
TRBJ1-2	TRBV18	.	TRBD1	CASSPAGQGPYGYTF	TGTGCCAGCTCACCAGCCGGACAGGGGCCTTATGGCTACACCTTC
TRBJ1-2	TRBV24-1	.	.	CATSEGTGYGYTF	TGTGCCACCAGTGAGGGCACAGGCTATGGCTACACCTTC
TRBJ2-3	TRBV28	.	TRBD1	CASSGDTGAATDTQYF	TGTGCCAGCAGTGGGGATACAGGGGCGGCGACAGATACGCAGTATTTT
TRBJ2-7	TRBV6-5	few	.	CASSQRGYEQYF	TGTGCCAGCAGTCAACGAGGATACGAGCAGTACTTC
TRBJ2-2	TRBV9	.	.	CASSVTSHTGELFF	TGTGCCAGCAGCGTGACTTCCCACACCGGGGAGCTGTTTTTT
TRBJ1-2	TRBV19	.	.	CASSIATGSYGYTF	TGTGCCAGTAGTATAGCAACAGGGTCCTATGGCTACACCTTC
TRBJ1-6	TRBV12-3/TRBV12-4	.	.	CASRYRRNSPLHF	TGTGCCAGCAGATACAGACGGAATTCACCCCTCCACTTT
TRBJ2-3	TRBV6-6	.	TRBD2	CASSYSGRPTDTQYF	TGTGCCAGCAGTTATAGCGGGAGGCCCACAGATACGCAGTATTTT
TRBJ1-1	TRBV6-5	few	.	CASSYSRGGGTEAFF	TGTGCCAGCAGTTACTCAAGGGGGGGAGGCACTGAAGCTTTCTTT
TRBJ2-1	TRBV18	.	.	CASSPPRGLDEQFF	TGTGCCAGCTCACCACCGCGGGGCTTGGATGAGCAGTTCTTC
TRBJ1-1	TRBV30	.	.	CAWNGYGGNTEAFF	TGTGCCTGGAACGGGTACGGCGGGAACACTGAAGCTTTCTTT
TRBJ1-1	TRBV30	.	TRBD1	CAWSVGRTGGTEAFF	TGTGCCTGGAGTGTAGGAAGGACAGGGGGCACTGAAGCTTTCTTT
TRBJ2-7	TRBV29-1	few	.	CSVGGGDREQYF	TGCAGCGTTGGAGGAGGGGATCGCGAGCAGTACTTC
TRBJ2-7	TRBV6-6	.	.	CASSYSTRVPYEQYF	TGTGCCAGCAGTTACTCAACCCGGGTCCCCTACGAGCAGTACTTC
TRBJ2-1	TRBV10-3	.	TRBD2	CAISDKTSGRGWNEQFF	TGTGCCATCAGTGACAAGACTAGCGGGAGGGGGTGGAATGAGCAGTTCTTC
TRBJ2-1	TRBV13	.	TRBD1	CASSSDRGRGNEQFF	TGTGCCAGCAGCAGCGACAGGGGCAGGGGCAATGAGCAGTTCTTC
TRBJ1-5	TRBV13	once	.	CASSSTGESNQPQHF	TGTGCCAGCAGCTCGACAGGAGAGAGCAATCAGCCCCAGCATTTT
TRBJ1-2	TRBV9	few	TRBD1	CASSVATGGMTYGYTF	TGTGCCAGCAGCGTAGCTACAGGGGGCATGACATATGGCTACACCTTC
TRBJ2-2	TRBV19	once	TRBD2	CASTPPRGLAGGTTGELFF	TGTGCCAGTACCCCTCCCCGGGGACTAGCGGGAGGGACCACCGGGGAGCTGTTTTTT
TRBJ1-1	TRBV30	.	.	CAWLRENTEAFF	TGTGCCTGGCTTCGGGAGAACACTGAAGCTTTCTTT
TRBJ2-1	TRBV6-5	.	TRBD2	CASVGLAGLFNEQFF	TGTGCCAGTGTTGGACTAGCGGGCCTCTTCAATGAGCAGTTCTTC
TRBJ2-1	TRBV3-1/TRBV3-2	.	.	CASSQERGNEQFF	TGTGCCAGCAGCCAAGAGAGGGGGAATGAGCAGTTCTTC
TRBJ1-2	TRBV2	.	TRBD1	CASRYRGHNYGYTF	TGTGCCAGCCGCTACAGGGGGCACAACTATGGCTACACCTTC
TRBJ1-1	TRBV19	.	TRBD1	CASTLGQGPNTEAFF	TGTGCCAGTACATTGGGACAGGGGCCGAACACTGAAGCTTTCTTT
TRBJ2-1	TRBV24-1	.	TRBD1	CATSDLTGGSYNEQFF	TGTGCCACCAGTGATTTGACAGGGGGCTCCTACAATGAGCAGTTCTTC
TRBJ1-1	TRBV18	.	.	CASSPPRGLGNTEAFF	TGTGCCAGCTCACCCCCGCGGGGGCTCGGTAACACTGAAGCTTTCTTT
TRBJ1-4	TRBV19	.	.	CASSIDRRQAEKLFF	TGTGCCAGTAGTATAGATCGACGGCAGGCTGAAAAACTGTTTTTT
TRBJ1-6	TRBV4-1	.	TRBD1	CASSQPGTGVSPLHF	TGCGCCAGCAGCCAACCCGGGACAGGGGTTTCACCCCTCCACTTT
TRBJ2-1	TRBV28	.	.	CASSYYIGGNGYNEQFF	TGTGCCAGCAGTTACTATATCGGGGGAAATGGCTACAATGAGCAGTTCTTC
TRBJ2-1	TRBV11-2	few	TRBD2	CASSIEGLAGGGYNEQFF	TGTGCCAGCAGCATTGAGGGTTTAGCGGGAGGTGGCTACAATGAGCAGTTCTTC
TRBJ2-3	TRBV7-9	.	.	CASSPRQEADTQYF	TGTGCCAGCAGCCCACGTCAGGAGGCGGATACGCAGTATTTT
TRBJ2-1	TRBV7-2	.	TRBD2	CASSLALLAGGSTEQFF	TGTGCCAGCAGCTTAGCCCTACTAGCGGGAGGAAGTACTGAGCAGTTCTTC
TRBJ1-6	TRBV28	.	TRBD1	CASGAGTEFNSPLHF	TGTGCCAGCGGGGCTGGGACAGAATTTAATTCACCCCTCCACTTT
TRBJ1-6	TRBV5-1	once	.	CASSRGPGETYNSPLHF	TGCGCCAGCAGCCGAGGCCCTGGGGAGACCTATAATTCACCCCTCCACTTT
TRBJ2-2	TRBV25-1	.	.	CASSTGVGTGELFF	TGTGCCAGCAGTACGGGAGTGGGGACCGGGGAGCTGTTTTTT
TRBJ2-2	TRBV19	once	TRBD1	CASSPGTGYTGELFF	TGTGCCAGTAGCCCCGGGACAGGGTACACCGGGGAGCTGTTTTTT
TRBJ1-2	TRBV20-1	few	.	CSASGDIYYGYTF	TGCAGTGCTAGTGGGGACATATACTATGGCTACACCTTC
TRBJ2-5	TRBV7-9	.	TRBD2	CASSSGPLSGRWGETQYF	TGTGCCAGCAGCTCGGGGCCCCTTAGCGGGAGATGGGGAGAGACCCAGTACTTC
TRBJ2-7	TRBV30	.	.	CAWSAGSAISYEQYF	TGTGCCTGGAGTGCGGGGAGTGCGATCTCCTACGAGCAGTACTTC
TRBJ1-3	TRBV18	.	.	CASSPSGSGNTIYF	TGTGCCAGCTCACCATCGGGCTCTGGAAACACCATATATTTT
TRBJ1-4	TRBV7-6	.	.	CASSLNEGRNEKLFF	TGTGCCAGCAGCTTAAACGAGGGCCGGAATGAAAAACTGTTTTTT
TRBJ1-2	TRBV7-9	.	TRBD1	CASSRPGQGVVSNGYTF	TGTGCCAGCAGCAGACCGGGACAGGGGGTTGTAAGCAATGGCTACACCTTC
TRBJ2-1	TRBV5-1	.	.	CASSQGQAYNEQFF	TGCGCCAGCAGCCAGGGGCAGGCGTACAATGAGCAGTTCTTC
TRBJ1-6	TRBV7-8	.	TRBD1	CASSTGQGNSPLHF	TGTGCCAGCAGCACCGGACAGGGGAATTCACCCCTCCACTTT
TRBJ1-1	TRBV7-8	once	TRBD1	CASSPRDSQFTRTEAFF	TGTGCCAGCAGCCCCCGGGACAGTCAGTTTACGAGGACTGAAGCTTTCTTT
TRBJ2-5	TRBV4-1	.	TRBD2	CASSQAGMGLAGRETQYF	TGCGCCAGCAGCCAAGCCGGCATGGGACTAGCGGGGAGGGAGACCCAGTACTTC
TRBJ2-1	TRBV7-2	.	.	CASSLTGDSYNEQFF	TGTGCCAGCAGCTTAACGGGAGACTCCTACAATGAGCAGTTCTTC
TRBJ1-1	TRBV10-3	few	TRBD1	CAISQQGANTEAFF	TGTGCCATCAGCCAACAGGGGGCGAACACTGAAGCTTTCTTT
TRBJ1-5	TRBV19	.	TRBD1	CASSMRDRNQPQHF	TGTGCCAGTAGTATGAGGGACAGAAATCAGCCCCAGCATTTT
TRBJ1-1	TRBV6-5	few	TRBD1	CASSYPRTGGDTEAFF	TGTGCCAGCAGTTACCCCCGGACAGGGGGGGACACTGAAGCTTTCTTT
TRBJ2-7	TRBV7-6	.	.	CASSLGLSSVYEQYF	TGTGCCAGCAGCCTGGGACTTTCTTCTGTCTACGAGCAGTACTTC
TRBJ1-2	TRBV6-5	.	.	CASSRDSSRGYTF	TGTGCCAGCAGTCGCGACAGTTCCCGTGGCTACACCTTC
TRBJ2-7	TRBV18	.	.	CASSPPGGTISYEQYF	TGTGCCAGCTCACCACCGGGCGGGACGATCTCCTACGAGCAGTACTTC
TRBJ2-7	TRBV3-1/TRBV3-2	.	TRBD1	CASSPRTGVSEQYF	TGTGCCAGCAGCCCAAGGACAGGGGTAAGCGAGCAGTACTTC